This T cell receptor beta chain originates from a study of identical twins. Study conclusions and caveats: Cord blood's abundant beta clonotypes had fewer insertions, unlike memory repertoires. A partial confounding effect on zero-insertion analyses could come from invariant MAIT and iNKT cells. Cross-sectional statistics, not tracking of the same donors, supported the conclusions.

Unmatched junction bases numbered 7, after V lost 8 bases and J lost 4 bases. CDR3 size: 14 residues. CDR1 is SNHLY, CDR2 FYNNEI, per germline. The sample holds many counts of this clonotype. Antigen unknown. TCRdb itself ran the 5' RACE reads through MiXCR, one entry per CDR3 protein. The table has 450,000 or so distinct CDR3 sequences, approximately 15% seen once; the top ten hold approximately 0.52%. This sample also appeared in a second study, on yellow fever vaccine responses in identical twins.

The chain combines TRBV2 with TRBJ2-2, with 7 bases that match TRBD2. Sequenced material: CD4+ T cells sorted from blood. The receptor comes from a woman in her late teens or twenties in good health. DNA for the CDR3: TGTGCCAGCCACATAGGGAGGGGCACCGGGGAGCTGTTTTTT. Translation gives CASHIGRGTGELFF.